These T cell receptor beta chains were read from a single sample in a study of vaccination and CD4 T cells after COVID-19. A single record per CDR3 protein comes from TCRdb applying MiXCR to the PCR reads. The table has 7,000 to 8,500 distinct CDR3 sequences, 35% to 45% seen once. These receptors have no identified antigens. The sample comprised CD4+ T cells from blood, cultured in vitro. The receptors derive from a human donor in good health. The CDR3 runs from the conserved cysteine through the conserved F or W. The D gene is left open where the match is weak. For some rows the clone size is stated as once, few or many, or as a class when expanded; others skip it.

>TRBV4-1|TRBJ1-1|.|.
CASSSPSGRVNTEAFF
TGCGCCAGCAGCAGCCCGTCCGGACGTGTGAACACTGAAGCTTTCTTT
>TRBV12-3/TRBV12-4|TRBJ2-3|.|TRBD2
CASSPGLARDLDTQYF
TGTGCCAGCAGTCCAGGACTAGCGAGGGATCTGGATACGCAGTATTTT
>TRBV7-8|TRBJ1-2|few|TRBD1
CASSWRQGTGYTF
TGTGCCAGCAGCTGGCGACAGGGTACAGGCTACACCTTC
>TRBV27|TRBJ1-1|.|TRBD1
CASSQLRGTGRGNTEAFF
TGTGCCAGCAGTCAGCTCAGGGGGACAGGTAGGGGGAACACTGAAGCTTTCTTT
>TRBV5-6|TRBJ2-5|few|.
CASSLTSYQETQYF
TGTGCCAGCAGCTTGACTAGCTACCAAGAGACCCAGTACTTC
>TRBV10-3|TRBJ2-7|.|TRBD2
CAIRPGTSSYEQYF
TGTGCCATCAGACCCGGGACTAGCAGTTACGAGCAGTACTTC
>TRBV2|TRBJ2-7|.|.
CASSAESGPAQNEQYF
TGTGCCAGCAGTGCGGAAAGCGGCCCAGCCCAAAACGAGCAGTACTTC
>TRBV4-1|TRBJ2-2|once|TRBD2
CASSQGGLAFGELFF
TGCGCCAGCAGCCAGGGGGGACTAGCGTTCGGGGAGCTGTTTTTT
>TRBV7-8|TRBJ1-1|.|.
CASSSRTHTEAFF
TGTGCCAGCAGCTCAAGAACTCACACTGAAGCTTTCTTT
>TRBV19|TRBJ1-5|few|.
CASSSGAVWDNQPQHF
TGTGCCAGTAGTAGTGGGGCTGTGTGGGACAATCAGCCCCAGCATTTT
>TRBV5-6|TRBJ1-6|.|.
CASSLANPQNSPLHF
TGTGCCAGCAGCTTGGCGAACCCTCAGAATTCACCCCTCCACTTT
>TRBV20-1|TRBJ2-7|once|TRBD2
CSARDLTSGSTYEQYF
TGCAGTGCTAGGGACCTGACTAGCGGATCAACCTACGAGCAGTACTTC
>TRBV2|TRBJ2-3|.|.
CASLAGTQDTQYF
TGTGCCAGCTTGGCGGGGACCCAAGATACGCAGTATTTT
>TRBV19|TRBJ2-7|.|TRBD1
CASKPTGTGTYEQYF
TGTGCCAGCAAACCGACCGGGACAGGGACCTACGAGCAGTACTTC
>TRBV7-9|TRBJ2-7|few|TRBD2
CASSSPQDGLAGSAYEQYF
TGTGCCAGCAGCTCCCCCCAAGACGGACTAGCGGGGAGTGCGTACGAGCAGTACTTC
>TRBV6-1|TRBJ2-7|.|.
CASSEIGHEQYF
TGTGCCAGCAGTGAGATTGGCCACGAGCAGTACTTC
>TRBV10-1|TRBJ2-5|.|.
CASSELEETQYF
TGCGCCAGCAGTGAATTAGAAGAGACCCAGTACTTC
>TRBV6-5|TRBJ1-1|.|.
CASSYSYLERPMNTEAFF
TGTGCCAGCAGTTACTCTTACCTCGAGCGTCCCATGAACACTGAAGCTTTCTTT
>TRBV7-2|TRBJ2-5|few|TRBD1
CASSPGQRQETQYF
TGTGCCAGCAGCCCGGGACAGAGACAAGAGACCCAGTACTTC
>TRBV3-1|TRBJ2-2|.|TRBD1
CASSQARGRGLNTGELFF
TGTGCCAGCAGCCAAGCGAGGGGCAGGGGGCTTAACACCGGGGAGCTGTTTTTT
>TRBV6-1|TRBJ1-2|few|TRBD1
CASSPWTGSGYTF
TGTGCCAGCAGTCCCTGGACAGGGAGTGGCTACACCTTC
>TRBV19|TRBJ2-5|few|TRBD2
CASSGWTSGGETQYF
TGTGCCAGTAGTGGGTGGACTAGCGGGGGAGAGACCCAGTACTTC
>TRBV28|TRBJ1-5|.|.
CASSLRERIQPQHF
TGTGCCAGCAGTTTAAGGGAACGGATTCAGCCCCAGCATTTT
>TRBV19|TRBJ1-5|few|.
CASSKRDTVSNQPQHF
TGTGCCAGTAGTAAACGGGACACCGTTAGCAATCAGCCCCAGCATTTT
>TRBV19|TRBJ2-7|.|.
CASSTGTEPYEQYF
TGTGCCAGTAGTACCGGGACGGAACCCTACGAGCAGTACTTC
>TRBV19|TRBJ1-1|.|TRBD1
CASSRKRDRANTEAFF
TGTGCCAGTAGTAGAAAAAGGGACAGGGCGAACACTGAAGCTTTCTTT
>TRBV5-5|TRBJ1-5|.|.
CASSQKIGVQQPQHF
TGCGCCAGCAGCCAAAAGATCGGGGTCCAGCAGCCCCAGCATTTT